The subject of this entry is one TCR beta chain. Its antigen is as yet unknown. These transplant recipients had drug-resistant or recurrent cytomegalovirus infection. This specimen belongs to a study of T cell therapy after organ transplantation. Broader study findings: Antirejection and antiviral medication effects could not be assessed. Reconstitution after therapy seemingly combined transferred and product-undetected endogenous clonotypes. Low CD8+ T cell yield possibly reduced coverage, hiding nonresponder expansions.

Libraries were prepared by immunoSEQ multiplex PCR; TCRdb keeps only in-frame clonotypes and omits some of them. The sample gives 1,700 or so clones, approximately 80% of which show up once; 19% is in the top ten. V shed 3 bases, J shed 6 bases, and the junction held 6 bases outside the gene matches. Germline V gene sequence: CDR1 MNHEY, CDR2 SMNVEV (reference sequence). The CDR3 is made up of 15 amino acids. The V call is TRBV27, the J call TRBJ2-1, with 9 positions matching TRBD2. The TCR sequence derives from a human patient who had received a solid organ transplant and had CMV disease. The sample in question was CD8+ T cells from blood, obtained before autologous CMV-specific T cell therapy. Here the CDR3 reads CASSFGGRASNEQFF. The CDR3 coding sequence is TGTGCCAGCAGTTTCGGCGGGAGGGCGAGCAATGAGCAGTTCTTC.